Presented here are 19 T cell receptor beta chains from one specimen sequenced in a study of glioma-infiltrating T cells after dendritic cell vaccination. The method was immunoSEQ multiplex PCR; TCRdb's version includes in-frame clones alone and lacks a portion of them. This sample has 55,000 to 70,000 clones; approximately 78% occur once, and the top ten carry 9.2%. Specimen: blood, collected before dendritic cell vaccination. The receptors were gathered from a human donor with glioblastoma.

The rearrangement uses TRBV19 and TRBJ1-1, with D possibly being TRBD1 (5 bases). Germline CDR1 reads LNHDA; CDR2 reads SQIVND (reference sequence). V dropped 4 bases and J dropped 1 base, with 10 bases sitting between them. This CDR3 contains 14 residues. CDR3 amino acids: CASSTGPANTEAFF. As DNA, the CDR3 is TGTGCCAGTAGTACAGGGCCGGCGAACACTGAAGCTTTCTTT.

The chain employs TRBV15 and TRBJ1-1; D is possibly TRBD1 (6 bases). CDR1 is LNHNV, CDR2 YYDKDF, per germline (reference sequence). Deletions cut 1 base from V and 1 base from J, with 7 bases between. The CDR3 has 14 residues. In DNA, the CDR3 is TGTGCCACCAGCAGAGGGGGGCCGAACACTGAAGCTTTCTTT. Amino acid sequence: CATSRGGPNTEAFF.

The chain recombines TRBV5-4 with TRBJ1-4; 7 positions match TRBD1. The CDR3 extends over 16 amino acids. Germline lookup yields CDR1 SGHNT and CDR2 YYREEE (reference sequence). Trimming removed 4 bases from V and 7 bases from J; junction bases left unmatched: 13. The CDR3 spells CASSVQRPTGTEKLFF. CDR3 nucleotides: TGTGCCAGCAGCGTCCAACGACCGACAGGGACTGAAAAACTGTTTTTT.

V usage is TRBV11-2 and J usage is TRBJ2-7; D may be TRBD1 (6 bases). Per the germline V gene, CDR1 is SGHAT and CDR2 is FQNNGV. The CDR3 extends over 19 amino acids. V lost 4 bases to trimming and J lost 0 bases, with 25 bases between them. The CDR3, as DNA: TGTGCCAGCAGCTCCCAAATGTCGACAGGCCTAAAGGGCTCCTACGAGCAGTACTTC. Translation gives CASSSQMSTGLKGSYEQYF.

The CDR3 DNA sequence: TGTGCCAGCAGCCACGGACAGGGAGATTTTCAGCCCCAGCATTTT. Amino acid sequence: CASSHGQGDFQPQHF. The V gene is TRBV6-6, the J gene TRBJ1-5; 8 bases line up with TRBD1. Germline lookup yields CDR1 MNHNY and CDR2 SVGAGI (reference sequence). The CDR3 totals 15 residues. J gave up 6 bases and V 6 bases, and 10 bases lay outside the gene matches.

This clone was detected once. The rearrangement joins TRBV10-1 to TRBJ2-7, with D tentatively TRBD1 (5 bases). The CDR3 spans 14 residues. Trimming removed 2 bases at V and 2 bases at J, with 10 bases between. Germline CDR1 and CDR2: WNHNN and SYGVQD (reference sequence). The DNA of the CDR3 is TGCGCCAGCAGTGAGGGGGCAGTACCCTACGAGCAGTACTTC. It is translated as CASSEGAVPYEQYF.

The chain joins TRBV5-8 to TRBJ2-7; weak D call: TRBD2 (5 bases). V dropped 0 bases and J dropped 0 bases, with 19 bases sitting between them. CDR1 is SGHTS and CDR2 is YDEGEE in the germline V gene. The CDR3 loop spans 18 amino acids. CDR3 loop: CASSLAADRGPSSYEQYF. Written as DNA, the CDR3 is TGTGCCAGCAGCTTGGCCGCGGATCGCGGGCCAAGCTCCTACGAGCAGTACTTC.

The rearrangement uses TRBV5-6 and TRBJ1-2, with 7 bases lining up with TRBD1. Germline-derived CDR1 and CDR2 are SGHDT and YYEEEE. V lost 1 base to trimming and J lost 1 base; unmatched junction nucleotides: 1. The CDR3 is 14 amino acids. This CDR3 reads CASSLTGVNYGYTF. CDR3 nucleotide sequence: TGTGCCAGCAGCTTGACAGGGGTTAACTATGGCTACACCTTC.

The chain links TRBV6-4 to TRBJ1-2; TRBD1 matches 8 bases. The CDR3 extends over 13 amino acids. Germline CDR1 MRHNA, CDR2 SNTAGT. The junction had 7 bases not matched to a gene; V was cut back by 6 bases and J by 7 bases. CDR3 DNA sequence: TGTGCCAGCAGCTATGACAGGGGTGGTGGCTACACCTTC. Protein sequence: CASSYDRGGGYTF.

The V and J genes are TRBV15 and TRBJ2-2, with D tentatively TRBD2 (7 bases). The germline V gene has CDR1 LNHNV and CDR2 YYDKDF (reference sequence). This CDR3 is built from 14 residues. The V gene lost 3 bases and the J gene lost 6 bases, with 11 bases spanning the gap. The CDR3 DNA reads as TGTGCCACCAGCAGGGAGGGGGGGGCCGGGGAGCTGTTTTTT. It codes for CATSREGGAGELFF.

The genes are TRBV7-9 and TRBJ1-4; D is uncertain. This CDR3 comprises 14 residues. Germline V CDR1 and CDR2: SEHNR, FQNEAQ (reference sequence). Trimming removed 1 base at V and 10 bases at J, with 13 bases between. In DNA form, the CDR3 reads TGTGCCAGCAGCTTAGATACGGAGTATAGAAAACTGTTTTTT. Amino acids: CASSLDTEYRKLFF.

The chain combines TRBV28 with TRBJ2-5; perhaps TRBD2 as D (6 bases). CDR1 and CDR2 (germline): MDHEN, SYDVKM. The V gene lost 8 bases and the J gene lost 7 bases, with 26 bases spanning the gap. CDR3 length: 16 residues. The chain's CDR3 is CASLGRASVGPGTQYF. CDR3 sequence (DNA): TGTGCCAGCCTAGGTAGAGCTAGCGTAGGACCGGGGACCCAGTACTTC.

The genes are TRBV7-9 and TRBJ1-2, with D hard to call. The V and J ends lost 3 bases and 7 bases respectively, with 12 bases between them. The V gene's germline CDR1 is SEHNR and CDR2 FQNEAQ (reference sequence). This CDR3 has 13 residues. CDR3 loop: CASSFGSDGGYTF. CDR3 nucleotide sequence: TGTGCCAGCAGCTTCGGGAGCGACGGTGGCTACACCTTC.

This chain connects TRBV28 to TRBJ1-5; D perhaps matches TRBD1 (6 bases). CDR3 length: 12 amino acids. Germline CDR1 is MDHEN and CDR2 is SYDVKM. Trimming took off 8 bases at V and 4 bases at J, with 9 bases between the two ends. This CDR3 is CASEDRNQPQHF. DNA of the CDR3: TGTGCCAGCGAGGACAGAAATCAGCCCCAGCATTTT.

The chain recombines TRBV11-2 with TRBJ2-5; D may be TRBD2 (5 bases). Germline values: CDR1 SGHAT, CDR2 FQNNGV. CDR3 length equals 11 residues. Trimming cost V 10 bases and J 5 bases, with 11 bases left between them. CDR3 region: CATAGDETQYF. As DNA, the CDR3 is TGTGCCACCGCGGGCGATGAGACCCAGTACTTC. Filled out from reference TRBV11-2 and TRBJ2-5, the complete variable domain reads EAGVAQSPRYKIIEKRQSVAFWCNPISGHATLYWYQQILGQGPKLLIQFQNNGVVDDSQLPKDRFSAERLKGVDSTLKIQPAKLEDSAVYLCATAGDETQYFGPGTRLLVL.

This chain links TRBV5-6 with TRBJ2-5; 14 bases match TRBD2. Per the germline V gene, CDR1 is SGHDT and CDR2 is YYEEEE. Trimming removed 4 bases from V and 5 bases from J; junction bases left unmatched: 7. The CDR3 loop spans 16 amino acids. The CDR3 sequence is CASSQGLAGGIETQYF. The CDR3 DNA reads as TGTGCCAGCAGCCAAGGACTAGCGGGGGGTATTGAGACCCAGTACTTC.

The V call is TRBV5-1, the J call TRBJ1-1, with 10 bases aligning to TRBD1. CDR3 length: 17 residues. Germline trimming cut 4 bases from V and 4 bases from J; bases unmatched to any gene: 13. Germline lookup yields CDR1 SGHRS and CDR2 YFSETQ. CDR3 amino acids: CASSTARQGAPGTEAFF. CDR3 nucleotides: TGCGCCAGCAGCACAGCTCGACAGGGGGCGCCTGGCACTGAAGCTTTCTTT. Using reference TRBV5-1 and TRBJ1-1 for the parts outside the CDR3, the full variable domain is KAGVTQTPRYLIKTRGQQVTLSCSPISGHRSVSWYQQTPGQGLQFLFEYFSETQRNKGNFPGRFSGRQFSNSRSEMNVSTLELGDSALYLCASSTARQGAPGTEAFFGQGTRLTVV.

The chain couples TRBV20-1 to TRBJ2-7; D unresolved. Germline CDR1 reads DFQATT; CDR2 reads SNEGSKA (reference sequence). The CDR3 is 11 amino acids. Trimming shortened V by 6 bases and J by 3 bases, and 9 bases separated the two germline ends. CDR3 sequence (DNA): TGCAGTGCCATCCTAGACTACGAGCAGTACTTC. Protein: CSAILDYEQYF.

This CDR3 is CASSQELLAEAFF. In nucleotides, the CDR3 is TGTGCCAGCAGCCAAGAACTCTTAGCTGAAGCTTTCTTT. This chain connects TRBV14 to TRBJ1-1; D unresolved. This CDR3 contains 13 residues. The V and J ends lost 0 bases and 6 bases respectively, with 8 bases between them. Germline CDR1 and CDR2: SGHDN and FVKESK.